This T cell receptor beta chain comes out of a study of blood T cell repertoires in COVID-19. TCRdb's table, derived via immunoSEQ multiplex PCR, lists solely in-frame clones and lacks some. The table shows over 150,000 clones, with around 83% occurring only once. This CDR3 is built from 15 residues. Trimming took 2 bases from V and 0 from J, leaving 9 bases between them. The V gene's germline CDR1 is SGHRS and CDR2 YFSETQ. Sequencing input: peripheral blood. The TCR originated in a woman in her sixties or seventies with COVID-19, enrolled during active disease. The gene calls are TRBV5-1 and TRBJ1-3; D unresolved. The CDR3 nucleotides are TGCGCCAGCAGCTTTGACACCGCCTCTGGAAACACCATATATTTT. This gives the protein CASSFDTASGNTIYF. Full variable domain (outside the CDR3, taken from reference TRBV5-1 and TRBJ1-3): KAGVTQTPRYLIKTRGQQVTLSCSPISGHRSVSWYQQTPGQGLQFLFEYFSETQRNKGNFPGRFSGRQFSNSRSEMNVSTLELGDSALYLCASSFDTASGNTIYFGEGSWLTVV.